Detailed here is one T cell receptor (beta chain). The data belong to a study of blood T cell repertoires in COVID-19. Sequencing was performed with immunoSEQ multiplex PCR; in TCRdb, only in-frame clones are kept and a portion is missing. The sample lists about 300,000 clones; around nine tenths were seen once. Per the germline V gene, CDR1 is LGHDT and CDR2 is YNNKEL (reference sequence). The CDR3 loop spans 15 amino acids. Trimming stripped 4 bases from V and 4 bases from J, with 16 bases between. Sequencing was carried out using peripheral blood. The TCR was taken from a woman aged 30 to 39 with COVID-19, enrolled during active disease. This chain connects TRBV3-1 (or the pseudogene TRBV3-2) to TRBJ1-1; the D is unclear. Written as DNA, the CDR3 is TGTGCCAGCAGCCTGCCCCGAGCCCGGGGCACTGAAGCTTTCTTT. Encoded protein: CASSLPRARGTEAFF.